This T cell receptor beta chain was sequenced during a study of CD8 T cells in ankylosing spondylitis. Trimming left V 3 bases short and J 4 bases short, with 11 bases between. Germline V lookup: CDR1 KGHSH, CDR2 LQKENI. This CDR3 is built from 14 residues. TCRdb used MiXCR to reprocess the 5' RACE reads, holding one entry per CDR3 protein. Of 150,000 to 200,000 distinct CDR3 sequences listed, about a sixth are singletons. This clonotype was recorded at least ten times. Antigen unknown. Study-wide results and limits: Researchers report that disease-linked clones proved CD8+ and relatively rare in peripheral blood. There was reportedly significant enrichment of clones that were disease-linked in matched ankylosing spondylitis synovial fluid.

The clonotype originates from a male donor with ankylosing spondylitis or in good health (not recorded which). Input material: blood, either unsorted or a sorted T cell fraction (not recorded which). The V gene is TRBV18, the J gene TRBJ2-3; D remains ambiguous. The chain's CDR3 is CASSPTTGADTQYF. The DNA of the CDR3 is TGTGCCAGCTCACCGACCACTGGGGCAGATACGCAGTATTTT.